A single sample is the source of the 27 T cell receptor beta chains below, sequenced in a study of T cells after yellow fever vaccination. TCRdb redid the calling of the 5' RACE reads with MiXCR, one entry per CDR3 protein. The sample lists 550,000 to 750,000 distinct CDR3 sequences, approximately 13% occurring once. The sequencing used PBMCs, collected on the day of the yellow fever booster vaccination. The receptors come from a man aged 30 to 39 who received the YFV17D yellow fever vaccine.

The chain employs TRBV5-1 and TRBJ2-7; TRBD2 is a possible D gene (5 bases). V lost 1 base and J 7 bases, leaving 12 bases between the germline ends. The V gene's germline CDR1 is SGHRS and CDR2 YFSETQ. This CDR3 comprises 13 residues. Here the CDR3 reads CASSLISEGEQYF. The CDR3 nucleotides read TGCGCCAGCAGCTTGATTTCAGAGGGTGAGCAGTACTTC.

J is TRBJ1-1 and V is TRBV29-1; the D gene is possibly TRBD1 (5 bases). The V gene's germline CDR1 is SQVTM and CDR2 ANQGSEA. The CDR3 extends over 10 amino acids. V gave up 4 bases and J gave up 7 bases, with 7 bases separating them. CDR3 protein: CSVGGVEAFF. The DNA for the CDR3 is TGCAGCGTTGGGGGGGTTGAAGCTTTCTTT.

The chain has TRBV7-8 and TRBJ2-2, with a possible D match to TRBD1 (6 bases). The length of the CDR3 is 15 residues. V dropped 5 bases and J dropped 0 bases, with 10 bases sitting between them. Looked up from germline, CDR1 is SGHVS and CDR2 is FQNEAQ. The CDR3 spells CASSGTSANTGELFF. The DNA for the CDR3 is TGTGCCAGCAGCGGGACATCTGCGAACACCGGGGAGCTGTTTTTT.

This chain joins TRBV20-1 and TRBJ2-7, with D perhaps given as TRBD1 or TRBD2 (5 bases each). Germline V CDR1 and CDR2: DFQATT, SNEGSKA (reference sequence). V gave up 6 bases and J gave up 6 bases, with 9 bases separating them. This CDR3 has 10 amino acids. CDR3 bases: TGCAGTGCCGGGACGGGCGAGCAGTACTTC. Protein: CSAGTGEQYF.

This clonotype was found many times. The chain has TRBV7-2 and TRBJ2-7; 7 bases agree with TRBD1. Germline loops: CDR1 SGHTA, CDR2 FQGNSA. V lost 4 bases to trimming and J lost 3 bases; unmatched junction nucleotides: 3. The CDR3 has 13 residues. CDR3 sequence reads: CASSSTGFYEQYF. CDR3 in DNA: TGTGCCAGCAGCTCGACAGGGTTCTACGAGCAGTACTTC. Full variable domain (missing parts from reference TRBV7-2 and TRBJ2-7): GAGVSQSPSNKVTEKGKDVELRCDPISGHTALYWYRQSLGQGLEFLIYFQGNSAPDKSGLPSDRFSAERTGGSVSTLTIQRTQQEDSAVYLCASSSTGFYEQYFGPGTRLTVT.

The J gene is TRBJ2-3, the V gene TRBV20-1; 7 bases fit TRBD2. V shed 0 bases and J 2 bases; nucleotides not matched to a gene: 8. CDR3 size: 16 residues. Germline values: CDR1 DFQATT, CDR2 SNEGSKA (reference sequence). The CDR3 nucleotides are TGCAGTGCTAGAGAGCTGGCGGGAGTACTCACAGATACGCAGTATTTT. Translation gives CSARELAGVLTDTQYF.

This clonotype was observed a handful of times. The chain has TRBV7-2 and TRBJ2-5, with TRBD2 as a possible D gene (6 bases). This CDR3 is 15 amino acids long. CDR1 and CDR2 from the germline V gene are SGHTA and FQGNSA. Between the trimmed V and J ends, which lost 0 bases and 6 bases, there was a span of 14 bases. As DNA, the CDR3 is TGTGCCAGCAGCTTAGCGGGGCTAGCGAGGCAGACCCAGTACTTC. Translating gives CASSLAGLARQTQYF.

V is TRBV20-1 and J is TRBJ1-1, with 10 bases fitting TRBD1. This CDR3 has 13 residues. V lost 6 bases to trimming and J lost 6 bases; unmatched junction nucleotides: 7. Germline lookup yields CDR1 DFQATT and CDR2 SNEGSKA (reference sequence). The CDR3 protein is CSASRTGGPEAFF. As DNA, the CDR3 is TGCAGTGCAAGTAGGACAGGGGGTCCTGAAGCTTTCTTT.

This clonotype appeared a few times. J is TRBJ1-1 and V is TRBV6-6; D gene uncertain. Per the germline V gene, CDR1 is MNHNY and CDR2 is SVGAGI (reference sequence). The CDR3 consists of 11 residues. V was shortened by 11 bases and J by 6 bases, with 13 bases between the two germline ends. The CDR3 loop reads CAASPGAEAFF. The DNA of the CDR3 is TGTGCCGCTTCGCCCGGGGCTGAAGCTTTCTTT.

The J gene is TRBJ2-7, the V gene TRBV20-1; 8 bases map to TRBD1. Per germline, CDR1 DFQATT and CDR2 SNEGSKA (reference sequence). V was clipped by 5 bases and J by 0 bases; unmatched bases: 3. CDR3 length: 13 residues. Here the CDR3 reads CSALDRGSYEQYF. CDR3 in DNA: TGCAGTGCTCTCGACAGGGGCTCCTACGAGCAGTACTTC.

This sequence joins TRBV27 and TRBJ1-5; no clear D gene. This CDR3 spans 14 amino acids. Trimming cost V 5 bases and J 4 bases, with 12 bases left between them. Germline V gives CDR1 MNHEY, CDR2 SMNVEV (reference sequence). CDR3: CASSPVTPNQPQHF. The CDR3 DNA reads as TGTGCCAGCAGTCCAGTGACACCTAATCAGCCCCAGCATTTT.

This clonotype was observed a few times. This chain joins TRBV5-6 and TRBJ2-7, with D unclear. Trimming removed 2 bases at V and 2 bases at J, with 8 bases between. The CDR3 runs to 13 residues. Germline CDR1 reads SGHDT; CDR2 reads YYEEEE. DNA of the CDR3: TGTGCCAGCAGCTTTCAGGAGACCTACGAGCAGTACTTC. Its protein product is CASSFQETYEQYF. Full variable domain (remainder filled in from reference TRBV5-6 and TRBJ2-7): DAGVTQSPTHLIKTRGQQVTLRCSPKSGHDTVSWYQQALGQGPQFIFQYYEEEERQRGNFPDRFSGHQFPNYSSELNVNALLLGDSALYLCASSFQETYEQYFGPGTRLTVT.

This clonotype was detected only a few times. The chain uses TRBV28 and TRBJ2-7; D might be TRBD1 or TRBD2, each matching 5 bases. Looked up from germline, CDR1 is MDHEN and CDR2 is SYDVKM. Trimming stripped 3 bases from V and 0 bases from J, with 18 bases between. The CDR3 covers 17 residues. CDR3 sequence reads: CASSFRLPGPHSYEQYF. The DNA for the CDR3 is TGTGCCAGCAGTTTCCGACTCCCGGGACCCCACTCCTACGAGCAGTACTTC.

This clonotype was seen a few times. The genes are TRBV14 and TRBJ2-7; D might be TRBD1 (5 bases). Germline-derived CDR1 and CDR2 are SGHDN and FVKESK. The CDR3 totals 13 residues. V shed 4 bases and J shed 4 bases, with 11 bases lying between them. The CDR3 sequence: CASSRGPVYEQYF. As DNA, the CDR3 is TGTGCCAGCAGCCGGGGCCCCGTTTACGAGCAGTACTTC.

The sample holds many counts of this clonotype. The chain links TRBV5-1 to TRBJ1-2; D is undetermined. The ends were cut back, 3 bases at V and 8 bases at J, with 14 bases in the middle. CDR3 length: 13 residues. Looked up from germline, CDR1 is SGHRS and CDR2 is YFSETQ. The CDR3 nucleotides read TGCGCCAGCAGCTCCCCTCCTTTGGGGGGCTACACCTTC. It encodes CASSSPPLGGYTF.

This rearrangement joins TRBV5-1 to TRBJ2-3, with 11 bases fitting TRBD2. The CDR3 is made up of 17 amino acids. V shed 3 bases, J shed 7 bases, and the junction held 13 bases outside the gene matches. Germline assignment: CDR1 SGHRS and CDR2 YFSETQ. CDR3 amino acids: CASSSQTSGSWANTQYF. DNA of the CDR3: TGCGCCAGCAGCTCACAAACTAGCGGGAGTTGGGCGAATACGCAGTATTTT.

V is TRBV5-4 and J is TRBJ2-7; no clear D. Germline CDR1 SGHNT, CDR2 YYREEE (reference sequence). V was pared by 2 bases and J by 2 bases, with 11 bases between. The CDR3 spans 14 residues. This CDR3 is CASSFGAGTYEQYF. DNA for the CDR3: TGTGCCAGCAGCTTCGGAGCAGGAACCTACGAGCAGTACTTC.

The chain combines TRBV9 with TRBJ1-1; tentatively, D is TRBD1 (6 bases). The germline CDR1 and CDR2 sequences are SGDLS and YYNGEE. The germline V and J ends were trimmed by 4 bases and 0 bases, with 10 bases remaining between them. The CDR3 covers 14 residues. The CDR3 region is CASSTGHMNTEAFF. The CDR3 bases are TGTGCCAGCAGCACGGGACATATGAACACTGAAGCTTTCTTT.

V usage is TRBV6-1 and J usage is TRBJ2-1; D possibly uses TRBD1 or TRBD2 (5 bases each). The CDR3 covers 16 residues. The germline V gene has CDR1 MNHNS and CDR2 SASEGT. The V end was cut by 10 bases, the J end by 0 bases, with 19 bases between. The CDR3 bases are TGTGCCACCCGGGACCGAGGACATAGCTCCTACAATGAGCAGTTCTTC. It is translated as CATRDRGHSSYNEQFF.

This clonotype was found once. The CDR3 loop reads CASSQILGRQETQYF. CDR3 coding DNA: TGTGCCAGCAGCCAAATTCTAGGACGGCAAGAGACCCAGTACTTC. The V gene is TRBV14, the J gene TRBJ2-5; D gene unclear. Germline V gives CDR1 SGHDN, CDR2 FVKESK. Trimming removed 2 bases from V and 2 bases from J, with 12 bases in between. The CDR3 runs 15 residues.

In DNA form, the CDR3 reads TGTGCCAGCAGCCCGGGACAGGGGGGGTCGGGAGCTTTCTTT. This codes for CASSPGQGGSGAFF. The chain has TRBV5-5 and TRBJ1-1; 11 bases map to TRBD1. J lost 10 bases, V lost 4 bases, and 9 bases had no gene match. Germline CDR1 is SGHKS and CDR2 is YYEKEE (reference sequence). This CDR3 has 14 residues.

The rearrangement joins TRBV11-2 to TRBJ1-1, with unresolved D. Trimming shortened V by 5 bases and J by 5 bases, and 12 bases separated the two germline ends. Looked up from germline, CDR1 is SGHAT and CDR2 is FQNNGV. This CDR3 is built from 13 residues. CDR3 protein: CASSERGSTEAFF. The CDR3 bases are TGTGCCAGCAGCGAGAGAGGGAGTACTGAAGCTTTCTTT.

This clonotype was detected a few times. This rearrangement joins TRBV19 to TRBJ2-7; D not certain. The CDR3 runs 16 residues. Germline values: CDR1 LNHDA, CDR2 SQIVND (reference sequence). V was cut by 1 base and J by 0 bases, with 13 bases left in between. The CDR3 region is CASSIAGGPPSYEQYF. The CDR3 bases are TGTGCCAGTAGTATAGCGGGCGGACCTCCCTCCTACGAGCAGTACTTC.

In its sample, this clonotype was seen a few times. The rearrangement uses TRBV5-4 and TRBJ1-2, with D perhaps matching TRBD1 (5 bases). The CDR3 is 16 amino acids. The germline V and J ends were trimmed by 6 bases and 4 bases, with 22 bases remaining between them. Germline CDR1 SGHNT, CDR2 YYREEE (reference sequence). The CDR3 region has the DNA TGTGCCAGCACCTCCGAACGCTTAGGGACCACCTATGGCTACACCTTC. This gives the protein CASTSERLGTTYGYTF.

This chain uses TRBV7-9 with TRBJ2-7; D perhaps matches TRBD2 (6 bases). CDR3 length equals 15 residues. V was pared by 1 base and J by 3 bases, with 13 bases between. Germline values: CDR1 SEHNR, CDR2 FQNEAQ (reference sequence). The CDR3, as DNA: TGTGCCAGCAGCTTAGTGTGGCGGGGCGACTACGAGCAGTACTTC. This codes for CASSLVWRGDYEQYF.

This clonotype was seen a handful of times. The rearrangement joins TRBV10-3 to TRBJ1-5, with a weak D call TRBD1 (5 bases). This CDR3 spans 17 amino acids. Per the germline V gene, CDR1 is ENHRY and CDR2 is SYGVKD. Trimming shortened V by 2 bases and J by 0 bases, and 14 bases separated the two germline ends. CDR3 coding DNA: TGTGCCATCAGTGAGAAGGAGGGACCCTATAGCAATCAGCCCCAGCATTTT. Its protein is CAISEKEGPYSNQPQHF.

The chain is built from TRBV24-1 and TRBJ2-2, with a possible D match to TRBD2 (6 bases). V was pared by 0 bases and J by 5 bases, with 9 bases between. CDR1 KGHDR and CDR2 SFDVKD come from the germline V gene. The CDR3 is made up of 15 amino acids. This chain's CDR3 is CATSDLDGGTGELFF. Here the CDR3 DNA reads TGTGCCACCAGTGATTTGGATGGAGGGACCGGGGAGCTGTTTTTT.